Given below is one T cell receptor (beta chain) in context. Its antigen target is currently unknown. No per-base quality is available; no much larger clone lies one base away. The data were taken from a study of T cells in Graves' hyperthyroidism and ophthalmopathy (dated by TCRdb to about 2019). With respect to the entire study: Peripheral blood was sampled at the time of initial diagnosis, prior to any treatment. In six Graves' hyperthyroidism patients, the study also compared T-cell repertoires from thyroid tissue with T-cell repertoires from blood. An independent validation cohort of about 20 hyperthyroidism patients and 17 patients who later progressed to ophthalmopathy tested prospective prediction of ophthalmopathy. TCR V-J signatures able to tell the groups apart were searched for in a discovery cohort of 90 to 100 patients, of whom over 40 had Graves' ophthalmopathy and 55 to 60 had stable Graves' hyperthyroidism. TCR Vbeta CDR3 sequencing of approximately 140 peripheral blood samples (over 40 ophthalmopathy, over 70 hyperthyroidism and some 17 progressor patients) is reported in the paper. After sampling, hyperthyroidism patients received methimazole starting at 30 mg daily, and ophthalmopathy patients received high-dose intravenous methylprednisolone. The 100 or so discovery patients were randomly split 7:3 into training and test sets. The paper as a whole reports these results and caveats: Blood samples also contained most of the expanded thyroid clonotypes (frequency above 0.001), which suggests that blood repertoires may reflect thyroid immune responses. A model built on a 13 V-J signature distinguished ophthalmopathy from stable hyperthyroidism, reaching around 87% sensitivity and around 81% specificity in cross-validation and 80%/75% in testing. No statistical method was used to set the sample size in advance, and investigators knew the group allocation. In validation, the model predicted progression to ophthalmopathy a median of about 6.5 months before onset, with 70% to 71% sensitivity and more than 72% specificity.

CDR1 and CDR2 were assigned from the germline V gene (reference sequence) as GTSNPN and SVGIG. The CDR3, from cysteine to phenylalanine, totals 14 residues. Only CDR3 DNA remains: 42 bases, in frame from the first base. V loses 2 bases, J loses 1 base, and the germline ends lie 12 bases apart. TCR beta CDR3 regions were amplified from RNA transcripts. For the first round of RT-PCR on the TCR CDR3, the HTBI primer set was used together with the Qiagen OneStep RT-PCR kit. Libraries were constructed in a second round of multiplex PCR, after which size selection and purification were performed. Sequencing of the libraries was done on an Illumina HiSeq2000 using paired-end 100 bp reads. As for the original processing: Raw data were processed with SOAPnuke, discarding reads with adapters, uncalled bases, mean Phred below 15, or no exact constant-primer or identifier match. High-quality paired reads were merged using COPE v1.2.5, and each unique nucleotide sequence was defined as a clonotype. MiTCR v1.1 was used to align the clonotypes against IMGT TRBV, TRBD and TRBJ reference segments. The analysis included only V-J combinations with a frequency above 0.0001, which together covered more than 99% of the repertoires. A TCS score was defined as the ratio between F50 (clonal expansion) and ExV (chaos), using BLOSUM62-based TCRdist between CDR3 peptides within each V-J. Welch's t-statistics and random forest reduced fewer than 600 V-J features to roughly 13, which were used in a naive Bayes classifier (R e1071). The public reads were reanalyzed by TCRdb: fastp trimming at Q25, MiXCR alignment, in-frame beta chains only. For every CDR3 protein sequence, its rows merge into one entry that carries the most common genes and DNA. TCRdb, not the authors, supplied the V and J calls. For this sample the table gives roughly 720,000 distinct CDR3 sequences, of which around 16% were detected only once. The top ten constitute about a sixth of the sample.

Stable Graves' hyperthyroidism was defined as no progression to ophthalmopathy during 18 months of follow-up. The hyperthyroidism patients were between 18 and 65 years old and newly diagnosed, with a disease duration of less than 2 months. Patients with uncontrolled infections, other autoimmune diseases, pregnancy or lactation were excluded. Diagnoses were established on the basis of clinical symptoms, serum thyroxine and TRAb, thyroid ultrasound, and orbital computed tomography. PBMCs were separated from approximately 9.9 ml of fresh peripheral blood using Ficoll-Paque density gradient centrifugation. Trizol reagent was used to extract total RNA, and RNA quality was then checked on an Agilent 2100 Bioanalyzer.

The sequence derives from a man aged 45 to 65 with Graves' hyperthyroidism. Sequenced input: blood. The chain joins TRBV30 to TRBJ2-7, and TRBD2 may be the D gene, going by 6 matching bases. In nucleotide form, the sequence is TGTGCCTGGAGTCGAGGTAGCGGATCCTACGAGCAGTACTTC. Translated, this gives CAWSRGSGSYEQYF.